These 8 T cell receptor beta chains share one sample of origin, sequenced in a study of cytomegalovirus exposure and HLA in healthy donors. PCR was performed using 60 Vbeta and 13 Jbeta primers. Assay: immunoSEQ multiplex PCR; the TCRdb copy retains only in-frame clones and omits some. The table lists 150,000 to 200,000 clones, 80% to 85% of them singletons. Sequencing used PBMCs. These receptors were obtained from a young woman in good health and CMV-seronegative.

The sample holds one count of this clone. The V gene is TRBV6-5, the J gene TRBJ2-3; TRBD2 agrees at 8 bases. Germline V lookup: CDR1 MNHEY, CDR2 SVGAGI. The CDR3 spans 13 residues. The trim removed 6 bases at V and 14 bases at J, leaving 13 bases unmatched. The CDR3 loop is CASSRQAGELRYF. The CDR3 DNA sequence: TGTGCCAGCAGCCGACAAGCGGGAGAATTGCGGTATTTT.

CDR3 in amino acids: CARRKHNSPLHF. DNA of the CDR3: TGTGCCAGGAGGAAGCATAATTCACCCCTCCACTTT. The genes are TRBV5-4 and TRBJ1-6; no clear D. Germline CDR1 and CDR2: SGHNT and YYREEE (reference sequence). The CDR3 is 12 amino acids. The V end was cut by 8 bases, the J end by 5 bases, with 8 bases between.

The V gene is TRBV9, the J gene TRBJ1-1; D is ambiguous. The CDR3 totals 16 residues. Germline values: CDR1 SGDLS, CDR2 YYNGEE. Trimming removed 0 bases at V and 4 bases at J, with 16 bases between. CDR3 protein: CASSVVPGGAGTEAFF. DNA for the CDR3: TGTGCCAGCAGCGTAGTACCGGGAGGCGCCGGCACTGAAGCTTTCTTT.

This chain connects TRBV27 to TRBJ2-5; TRBD1 matches 7 bases. The DNA matches TRBJ2-7 better at its end, which makes the J call doubtful. The germline V gene has CDR1 MNHEY and CDR2 SMNVEV (reference sequence). The CDR3 has 14 residues. CDR3: CASSPWDSPYEQYF. In nucleotides, the CDR3 is TGTGCCAGCAGTCCCTGGGACAGCCCCTACGAGCAGTACTTC.

The genes are TRBV28 and TRBJ2-1; TRBD2 is a possible D gene (5 bases). This CDR3 is built from 12 residues. Germline V gene lookup returns CDR1 MDHEN and CDR2 SYDVKM. Trimming took off 7 bases at V and 7 bases at J, with 11 bases between the two ends. The CDR3 nucleotides read TGTGCCAGCAACGCCTGGGAGAATGAGCAGTTCTTC. It codes for CASNAWENEQFF.

V usage is TRBV27 and J usage is TRBJ1-4; 8 nucleotides line up with TRBD1. V gave up 6 bases and J gave up 5 bases; unmatched junction bases: 5. The CDR3 is 14 amino acids. CDR1 is MNHEY, CDR2 SMNVEV, per germline (reference sequence). CDR3 in amino acids: CASSWTGPNEKLFF. DNA for the CDR3: TGTGCCAGCAGCTGGACAGGGCCGAATGAAAAACTGTTTTTT.

J is TRBJ1-1 and V is TRBV6-5, with D maybe TRBD1 (5 bases). V gave up 6 bases and J gave up 6 bases, with 17 bases separating them. The CDR3 has 14 amino acids. Germline loops: CDR1 MNHEY, CDR2 SVGAGI. The CDR3 loop reads CASSTPGSISEAFF. The CDR3 DNA reads TGTGCCAGCAGCACTCCAGGGTCTATCTCTGAAGCTTTCTTT.

The chain is built from TRBV27 and TRBJ2-7, with D maybe TRBD2 (6 bases). The CDR3 extends over 14 amino acids. Trimming removed 4 bases from V and 3 bases from J, with 13 bases in between. CDR1 and CDR2 from the germline V gene are MNHEY and SMNVEV (reference sequence). CDR3 sequence reads: CASSYRRRDYEQYF. The CDR3 bases are TGTGCCAGCAGTTATCGGCGGAGGGACTACGAGCAGTACTTC.